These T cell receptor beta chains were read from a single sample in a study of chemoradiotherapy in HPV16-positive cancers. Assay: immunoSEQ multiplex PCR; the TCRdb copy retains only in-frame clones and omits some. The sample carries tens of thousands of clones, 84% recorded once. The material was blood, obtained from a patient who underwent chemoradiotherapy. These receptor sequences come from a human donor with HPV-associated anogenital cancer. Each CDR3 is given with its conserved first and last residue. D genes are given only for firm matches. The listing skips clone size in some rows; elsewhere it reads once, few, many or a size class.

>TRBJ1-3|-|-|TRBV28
CASSSNRISSGNTIYF
TGTGCCAGCAGTTCCAATAGGATAAGCTCTGGAAACACCATATATTTT
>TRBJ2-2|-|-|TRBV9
CASSVEQPTLTGELFF
TGTGCCAGCAGCGTAGAACAGCCAACACTCACCGGGGAGCTGTTTTTT
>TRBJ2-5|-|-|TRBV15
CATSRVRSSETQYF
TGTGCCACCAGCAGAGTCCGAAGTTCGGAGACCCAGTACTTC
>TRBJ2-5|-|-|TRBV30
CAWSASTSIETQYF
TGTGCCTGGAGTGCCTCGACTAGTATCGAGACCCAGTACTTC
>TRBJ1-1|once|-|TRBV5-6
CASSFGGSPEAFF
TGTGCCAGCAGCTTTGGAGGGAGCCCTGAAGCTTTCTTT
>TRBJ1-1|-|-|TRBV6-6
CASSRTSYTEAFF
TGTGCCAGCAGCCGGACAAGTTACACTGAAGCTTTCTTT
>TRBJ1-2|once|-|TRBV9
CASTSAGGGNYGYTF
TGTGCCAGCACCTCCGCCGGGGGAGGGAACTATGGCTACACCTTC
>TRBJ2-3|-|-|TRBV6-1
CASIRGDTQYF
TGTGCCAGCATCAGGGGAGATACGCAGTATTTT
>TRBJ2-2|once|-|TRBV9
CASSIQWIRGTNTGELFF
TGTGCCAGCAGCATCCAATGGATCAGGGGAACGAACACCGGGGAGCTGTTTTTT
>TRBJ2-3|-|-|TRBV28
CASCSQPDTQYF
TGTGCCAGCTGCAGCCAGCCAGATACGCAGTATTTT
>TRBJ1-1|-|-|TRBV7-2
CASSLEYENTEAFF
TGTGCCAGCAGCTTAGAGTACGAGAACACTGAAGCTTTCTTT
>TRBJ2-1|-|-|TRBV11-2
CASSHQGGELAGYYNEQFF
TGTGCCAGCAGCCACCAAGGGGGAGAGCTAGCCGGATACTACAATGAGCAGTTCTTC
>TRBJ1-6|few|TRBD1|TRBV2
CASTPTGTVNSPLHF
TGTGCCAGCACTCCCACCGGGACAGTTAATTCACCCCTCCACTTT
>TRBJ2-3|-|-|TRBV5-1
CASSLDGGRTDTQYF
TGCGCCAGCAGTTTAGACGGAGGGCGCACAGATACGCAGTATTTT
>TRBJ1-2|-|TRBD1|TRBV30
CACSQGGGLSTF
TGTGCCTGTTCACAGGGGGGAGGGCTAAGTACCTTC
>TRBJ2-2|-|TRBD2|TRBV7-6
CASSYSSGGAESTGELFF
TGTGCCAGCAGCTATTCTAGCGGGGGGGCTGAGAGCACCGGGGAGCTGTTTTTT
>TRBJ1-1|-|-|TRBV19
CASSIGGANTEAFF
TGTGCCAGTAGTATAGGGGGGGCGAACACTGAAGCTTTCTTT
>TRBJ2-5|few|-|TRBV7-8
CASSLGGVETQYF
TGTGCCAGCAGCTTAGGTGGTGTAGAGACCCAGTACTTC
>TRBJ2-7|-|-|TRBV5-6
CASSLYFIGGTYEQYF
TGTGCCAGCAGCTTGTATTTTATCGGCGGAACCTACGAGCAGTACTTC
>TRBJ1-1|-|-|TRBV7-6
CASSYTSTGGHPTEAFF
TGTGCCAGCAGCTATACGTCTACGGGGGGCCACCCCACTGAAGCTTTCTTT
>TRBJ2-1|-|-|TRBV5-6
CASSLGNVGLRFF
TGTGCCAGCAGCTTGGGGAATGTCGGGCTTAGGTTCTTC
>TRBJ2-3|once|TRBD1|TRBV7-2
CASSTGGLFAPDTQYF
TGTGCCAGCAGCACAGGGGGACTCTTTGCCCCCGATACGCAGTATTTT